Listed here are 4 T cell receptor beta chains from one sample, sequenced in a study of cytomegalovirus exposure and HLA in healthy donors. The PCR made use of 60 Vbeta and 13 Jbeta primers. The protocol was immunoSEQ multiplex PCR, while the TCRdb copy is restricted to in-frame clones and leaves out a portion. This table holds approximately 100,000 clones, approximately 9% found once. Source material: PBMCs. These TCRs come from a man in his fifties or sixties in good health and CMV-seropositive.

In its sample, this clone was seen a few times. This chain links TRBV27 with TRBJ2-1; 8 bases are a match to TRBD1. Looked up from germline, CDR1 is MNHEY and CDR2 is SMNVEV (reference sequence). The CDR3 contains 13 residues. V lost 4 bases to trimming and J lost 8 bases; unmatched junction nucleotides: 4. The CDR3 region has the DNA TGTGCCAGCAGTTGGACAGGGCTCCATGAGCAGTTCTTC. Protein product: CASSWTGLHEQFF.

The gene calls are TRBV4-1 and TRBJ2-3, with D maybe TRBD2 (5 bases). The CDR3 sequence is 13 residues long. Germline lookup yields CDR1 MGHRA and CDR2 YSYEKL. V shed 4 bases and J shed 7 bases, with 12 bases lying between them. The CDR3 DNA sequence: TGCGCCAGCAGCCCCGGCCCCGGGAATACGCAGTATTTT. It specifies CASSPGPGNTQYF.

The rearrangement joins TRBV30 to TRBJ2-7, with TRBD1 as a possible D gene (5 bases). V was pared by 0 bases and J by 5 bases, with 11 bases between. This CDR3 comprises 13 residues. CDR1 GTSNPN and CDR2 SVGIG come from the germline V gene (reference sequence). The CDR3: CAWSVQGLDEQYF. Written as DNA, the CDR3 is TGTGCCTGGAGTGTCCAGGGCCTCGACGAGCAGTACTTC.

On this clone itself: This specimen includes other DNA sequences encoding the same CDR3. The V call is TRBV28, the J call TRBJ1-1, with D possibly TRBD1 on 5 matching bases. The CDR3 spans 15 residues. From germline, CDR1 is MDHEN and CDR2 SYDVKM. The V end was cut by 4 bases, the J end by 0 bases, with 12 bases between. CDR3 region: CASSSPQVMNTEAFF. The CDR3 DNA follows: TGTGCCAGCAGTTCACCACAGGTGATGAACACTGAAGCTTTCTTT.